The rows below give T cell receptor beta chains drawn from one sample of a study of a mutant IDH1 vaccine in newly diagnosed glioma. For these receptors, no antigen is known. The data were produced by immunoSEQ multiplex PCR, yet TCRdb's version contains in-frame clones alone and is incomplete. The sample includes about 94,000 clones, roughly 91% of them seen just once. Source: PBMCs, taken from a glioma patient whose treatment included an IDH1 peptide vaccine. The receptors were gathered from a woman in her forties or fifties with glioma. CDR3s include the opening cysteine and the closing phenylalanine or tryptophan. The order of the fields is D gene, J gene, clone size, V gene, CDR3 protein, CDR3 DNA. D genes are given only for firm matches. Not every row has a clone size; where given, it reads once, few, many or a size class.

NA | TRBJ1-1 | NA | TRBV15 | CATSRDFPNEAFF | TGTGCCACCAGCAGAGATTTCCCCAATGAAGCTTTCTTT
NA | TRBJ1-5 | NA | TRBV23-1 | CARPNGGYGNQPQHF | TGCGCCAGACCAAACGGGGGCTATGGCAATCAGCCCCAGCATTTT
NA | TRBJ2-1 | few | TRBV12-5 | CASGLVDGGQFF | TGTGCTAGTGGTTTGGTGGACGGGGGGCAGTTCTTC
NA | TRBJ2-7 | NA | TRBV15 | CATSLTGSHEQYF | TGTGCCACCAGCCTTACCGGGTCCCACGAGCAGTACTTC
NA | TRBJ2-3 | NA | TRBV11-2 | CASSFLASTDTQYF | TGTGCCAGCAGCTTTTTAGCTAGCACAGATACGCAGTATTTT
NA | TRBJ2-2 | once | TRBV5-1 | CASSLGDGEPPGELFF | TGCGCCAGCAGTTTAGGGGACGGGGAACCACCCGGGGAGCTGTTTTTT
NA | TRBJ1-2 | NA | TRBV28 | CASSSGGGVYGYTF | TGTGCCAGCAGTTCGGGGGGTGGGGTCTATGGCTACACCTTC
NA | TRBJ1-1 | NA | TRBV9 | CASSPTTGNTEAFF | TGTGCCAGCAGCCCGACGACAGGGAACACTGAAGCTTTCTTT
NA | TRBJ2-1 | NA | TRBV30 | CAWSVPSGTNNEQFF | TGTGCCTGGAGTGTACCGAGCGGGACAAACAATGAGCAGTTCTTC
NA | TRBJ1-5 | NA | TRBV28 | CASSAGHSNQPQHF | TGTGCCAGCAGTGCCGGCCATAGCAATCAGCCCCAGCATTTT
NA | TRBJ1-3 | NA | TRBV6-1 | CAGTGSNYGNTIYF | TGTGCCGGGACCGGGTCTAACTATGGAAACACCATATATTTT
TRBD1 | TRBJ2-7 | few | TRBV19 | CATSGTGGFGEQYF | TGTGCCACCTCCGGGACAGGGGGTTTCGGCGAGCAGTACTTC
TRBD1 | TRBJ1-2 | NA | TRBV11-2 | CASSGRTGGSTNYGYTF | TGTGCCAGCAGCGGAAGGACAGGGGGCAGTACTAACTATGGCTACACCTTC
NA | TRBJ1-2 | NA | TRBV19 | CASSRNQEQNYGYTF | TGTGCCAGTAGTAGAAATCAGGAACAGAACTATGGCTACACCTTC
NA | TRBJ2-1 | NA | TRBV25-1 | CASSDFGGNIGNEQFF | TGTGCCAGCTCTGACTTTGGCGGCAATATCGGGAATGAGCAGTTCTTC
TRBD1 | TRBJ1-6 | NA | TRBV15 | CATSRRGGNSPLHF | TGTGCCACCAGCCGCAGGGGGGGCAATTCACCCCTCCACTTT
TRBD1 | TRBJ2-1 | NA | TRBV7-9 | CASTRQGHEQFF | TGTGCCAGCACCCGACAGGGTCATGAGCAGTTCTTC
TRBD1 | TRBJ1-1 | NA | TRBV9 | CASSRGGTGDTEAFF | TGTGCCAGCTCACGGGGGGGAACAGGGGACACTGAAGCTTTCTTT
NA | TRBJ2-7 | once | TRBV11-2 | CASSLGTYEQYF | TGTGCCAGCAGCTTGGGGACCTACGAGCAGTACTTC
TRBD2 | TRBJ2-7 | few | TRBV2 | CASSESGPRLAGNSEQYF | TGTGCCAGCAGTGAATCGGGGCCCCGGCTAGCGGGTAATAGCGAGCAGTACTTC
NA | TRBJ2-1 | NA | TRBV2 | CASSLNGGQSSYNEQFF | TGTGCCAGCAGTCTAAACGGGGGGCAGAGTTCCTACAATGAGCAGTTCTTC
TRBD1 | TRBJ2-7 | NA | TRBV6-6 | CASSSTGQGAEEQYF | TGTGCCAGCAGTTCAACGGGACAGGGGGCTGAGGAGCAGTACTTC
NA | TRBJ1-5 | NA | TRBV28 | CASSPDRIQPQHF | TGTGCCAGCAGCCCTGACAGAATCCAGCCCCAGCATTTT
NA | TRBJ2-3 | NA | TRBV10-3 | CAISGSLGTPTDTQYF | TGTGCCATCAGTGGATCTCTAGGGACCCCCACAGATACGCAGTATTTT
NA | TRBJ1-3 | few | TRBV7-8 | CASSLNSGSGNTIYF | TGTGCCAGCAGCTTAAACAGTGGCTCTGGAAACACCATATATTTT
TRBD2 | TRBJ2-7 | NA | TRBV6-5 | CASMKRESSYEQYF | TGTGCCAGTATGAAGCGGGAGTCGTCCTACGAGCAGTACTTC
NA | TRBJ2-7 | NA | TRBV27 | CASTQRWGPRAYEQYF | TGTGCCAGCACCCAAAGGTGGGGCCCCAGGGCCTACGAGCAGTACTTC
TRBD1 | TRBJ1-4 | NA | TRBV4-1 | CASSPARGQGPEKLFF | TGCGCCAGCAGCCCCGCTAGGGGACAGGGGCCCGAAAAACTGTTTTTT
TRBD1 | TRBJ2-1 | NA | TRBV28 | CASSRQGIGDQFF | TGTGCCAGCAGTCGACAGGGGATTGGGGATCAGTTCTTC
NA | TRBJ1-5 | NA | TRBV2 | CASLMGPKQPQHF | TGTGCCAGCCTCATGGGCCCCAAACAGCCCCAGCATTTT
TRBD2 | TRBJ2-7 | NA | TRBV5-6 | CASSSLAGGSYEQYF | TGTGCCAGCAGCTCTCTAGCGGGGGGCTCCTACGAGCAGTACTTC
TRBD2 | TRBJ2-2 | NA | TRBV28 | CASIDPRGAGELFF | TGTGCCAGCATAGACCCCCGGGGGGCCGGGGAGCTGTTTTTT
NA | TRBJ2-7 | NA | TRBV27 | CASSLYVEGPAYEQYF | TGTGCCAGCAGTTTATACGTTGAGGGGCCGGCCTACGAGCAGTACTTC
NA | TRBJ1-5 | NA | TRBV6-1 | CASSEGVGNQPQHF | TGTGCCAGCAGTGAAGGGGTCGGGAATCAGCCCCAGCATTTT
TRBD1 | TRBJ1-2 | NA | TRBV6-1 | CASRGDRGYTF | TGTGCCAGCAGGGGGGACAGAGGCTACACCTTC
NA | TRBJ2-7 | NA | TRBV28 | CASSGPGARGEQYF | TGTGCCAGCAGTGGACCCGGGGCCCGGGGGGAGCAGTACTTC
NA | TRBJ2-1 | NA | TRBV30 | CAWSKEFSYNEQFF | TGTGCCTGGAGTAAGGAATTCTCCTACAATGAGCAGTTCTTC
NA | TRBJ2-2 | NA | TRBV7-9 | CASSLVRSVSGELFF | TGTGCCAGCAGCTTAGTTCGGTCAGTTTCCGGGGAGCTGTTTTTT
NA | TRBJ1-5 | NA | TRBV5-6 | CASSPPKGGIAISQHF | TGTGCCAGCAGCCCCCCTAAGGGAGGGATCGCAATCAGCCAGCATTTT
TRBD1 | TRBJ1-2 | NA | TRBV10-3 | CAISLQGTYGHYGYTF | TGTGCCATCAGCCTACAGGGGACTTACGGACACTATGGCTACACCTTC
TRBD1 | TRBJ1-4 | NA | TRBV7-6 | CASSSGQGNEKLFF | TGTGCCAGCAGCTCCGGACAGGGAAATGAAAAACTGTTTTTT
NA | TRBJ1-1 | NA | TRBV29-1 | CSVEDGAGSFF | TGCAGCGTTGAAGATGGGGCGGGCTCTTTCTTT
NA | TRBJ1-6 | NA | TRBV25-1 | CASSEYGFPPLHF | TGTGCCAGCAGTGAATACGGGTTTCCACCCCTCCACTTT
NA | TRBJ2-3 | once | TRBV15 | CATSRLVTDTQYF | TGTGCCACCAGCAGGTTGGTCACAGATACGCAGTATTTT
NA | TRBJ1-4 | NA | TRBV28 | CASSAEGATNEKLFF | TGTGCCAGCAGTGCCGAGGGAGCAACTAATGAAAAACTGTTTTTT
TRBD1 | TRBJ1-3 | NA | TRBV9 | CASSVTGATIYF | TGTGCCAGCAGCGTTACAGGGGCGACCATATATTTT
TRBD2 | TRBJ2-7 | few | TRBV7-9 | CASSPWAGRAVYEQYF | TGTGCCAGCAGCCCCTGGGCCGGGAGGGCCGTTTACGAGCAGTACTTC
TRBD2 | TRBJ2-2 | NA | TRBV5-1 | CASSFGGSGFGAGELFF | TGCGCCAGCAGCTTCGGCGGGAGTGGCTTTGGGGCCGGGGAGCTGTTTTTT
NA | TRBJ1-2 | NA | TRBV7-9 | CASSLGQGIDYGYTF | TGTGCCAGCAGCTTAGGCCAGGGCATCGACTATGGCTACACCTTC
NA | TRBJ2-3 | NA | TRBV30 | CAWEWAHSATDTQYF | TGTGCCTGGGAGTGGGCCCACTCGGCCACAGATACGCAGTATTTT
NA | TRBJ2-5 | NA | TRBV18 | CASSPEGKETQYF | TGTGCCAGCTCACCAGAGGGGAAGGAGACCCAGTACTTC
NA | TRBJ1-2 | NA | TRBV28 | CASRTGSYANYGYTF | TGTGCCAGCAGAACAGGGAGCTACGCTAACTATGGCTACACCTTC